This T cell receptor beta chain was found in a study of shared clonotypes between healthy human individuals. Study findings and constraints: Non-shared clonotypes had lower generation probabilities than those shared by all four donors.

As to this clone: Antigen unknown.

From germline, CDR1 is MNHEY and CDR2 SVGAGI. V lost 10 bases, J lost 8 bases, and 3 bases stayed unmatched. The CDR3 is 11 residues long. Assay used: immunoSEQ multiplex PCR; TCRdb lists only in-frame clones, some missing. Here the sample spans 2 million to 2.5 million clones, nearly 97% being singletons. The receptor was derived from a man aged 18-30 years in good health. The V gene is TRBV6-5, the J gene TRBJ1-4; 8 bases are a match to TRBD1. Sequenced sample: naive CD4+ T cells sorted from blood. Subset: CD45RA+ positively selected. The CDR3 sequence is CATRTGEKLFF. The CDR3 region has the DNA TGTGCCACCCGGACAGGGGAAAAACTGTTTTTT.